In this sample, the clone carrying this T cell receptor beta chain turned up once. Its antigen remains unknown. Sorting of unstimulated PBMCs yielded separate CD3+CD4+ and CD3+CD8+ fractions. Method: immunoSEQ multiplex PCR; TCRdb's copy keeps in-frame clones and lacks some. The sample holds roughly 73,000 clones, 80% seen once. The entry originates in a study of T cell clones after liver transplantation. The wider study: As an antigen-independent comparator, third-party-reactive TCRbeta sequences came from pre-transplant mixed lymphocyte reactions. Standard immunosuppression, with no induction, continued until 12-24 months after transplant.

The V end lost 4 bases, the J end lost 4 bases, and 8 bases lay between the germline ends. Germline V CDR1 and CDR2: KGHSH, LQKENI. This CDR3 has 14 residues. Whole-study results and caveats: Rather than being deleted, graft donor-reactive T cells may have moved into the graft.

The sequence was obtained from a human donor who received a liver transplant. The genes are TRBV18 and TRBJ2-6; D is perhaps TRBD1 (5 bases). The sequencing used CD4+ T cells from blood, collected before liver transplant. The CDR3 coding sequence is TGTGCCAGCTCACAGGGGTCAGGGGCCAACGTCCTGACTTTC. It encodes CASSQGSGANVLTF. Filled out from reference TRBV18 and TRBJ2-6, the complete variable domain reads NAGVMQNPRHLVRRRGQEARLRCSPMKGHSHVYWYRQLPEEGLKFMVYLQKENIIDESGMPKERFSAEFPKEGPSILRIQQVVRGDSAAYFCASSQGSGANVLTFGAGSRLTVL.